This is a list of T cell receptor beta chains from one sample in a study of CD8 T cells in ankylosing spondylitis. TCRdb passed the 5' RACE reads through MiXCR, listing each CDR3 protein once. Of 150,000 to 250,000 distinct CDR3 sequences in the sample, roughly 13% are singletons; the top ten hold 16%. The source material was blood, either unsorted or a sorted T cell fraction (not recorded which). The receptors come from a male donor with ankylosing spondylitis or in good health (not recorded which). The CDR3 runs from the conserved cysteine through the conserved F or W. Fields, in order: J gene, clone size, CDR3 length, D gene, V gene, CDR3 protein, CDR3 DNA. A D gene is named only where the DNA matches it firmly. The size of a clone is reported for some rows only, either as once, few or many, or as a class for expanded clones.

>TRBJ2-1|many|17|NA|TRBV12-3/TRBV12-4
CASSSNSDFRSYNEQFF
TGTGCCAGCAGCTCTAACTCGGACTTCCGCTCCTACAATGAGCAGTTCTTC
>TRBJ2-5|few|15|TRBD1|TRBV10-2
CASSNWDRVGETQYF
TGCGCCAGCAGTAATTGGGACAGGGTAGGAGAGACCCAGTACTTC
>TRBJ1-1|NA|12|NA|TRBV9
CASSATGPEAFF
TGTGCCAGCAGCGCCACTGGCCCTGAAGCTTTCTTT
>TRBJ2-3|few|14|NA|TRBV5-5
CASYHGGFEDTQYF
TGTGCCAGCTACCACGGAGGGTTTGAAGATACGCAGTATTTT
>TRBJ2-2|NA|14|NA|TRBV11-3
CASSLWDRTGELFF
TGTGCCAGCAGCTTATGGGACCGCACCGGGGAGCTGTTTTTT
>TRBJ1-4|few|15|NA|TRBV7-8
CASSLEGGLYEKLFF
TGTGCCAGCAGCTTAGAGGGGGGGCTTTATGAAAAACTGTTTTTT
>TRBJ1-2|few|15|NA|TRBV27
CASSLSVQSLYGYTF
TGTGCCAGCAGTTTATCAGTCCAGAGCCTTTATGGCTACACCTTC
>TRBJ1-1|few|11|NA|TRBV19
CASSNQYEAFF
TGTGCCAGTAGTAACCAGTATGAAGCTTTCTTT
>TRBJ2-2|few|15|NA|TRBV25-1
CASSEGQQDTGELFF
TGTGCCAGCAGTGAGGGGCAGCAAGACACCGGGGAGCTGTTTTTT
>TRBJ2-7|few|15|NA|TRBV13
CASSLGPGTSYEQYF
TGTGCCAGCAGCTTAGGCCCCGGGACATCCTATGAGCAGTACTTC
>TRBJ1-5|many|13|NA|TRBV4-1
CASSQSLQEPQHF
TGCGCCAGCAGCCAATCCCTCCAGGAGCCCCAGCATTTT
>TRBJ2-7|NA|14|TRBD2|TRBV9
CASSSGLAGNEQYF
TGTGCCAGCAGCTCCGGACTAGCGGGCAACGAGCAGTACTTC
>TRBJ2-7|few|16|TRBD1|TRBV4-1
CASSQGTGTGVDEQYF
TGCGCCAGCAGCCAAGGTACCGGGACAGGGGTGGATGAGCAGTACTTC
>TRBJ2-2|NA|12|NA|TRBV20-1
CSARGNTGELFF
TGCAGTGCTAGAGGGAACACCGGGGAGCTGTTTTTT
>TRBJ2-7|NA|15|TRBD2|TRBV6-5
CASSVLAGGLYEQYF
TGTGCCAGCAGTGTACTAGCGGGAGGCTTGTACGAGCAGTACTTC
>TRBJ2-1|few|16|TRBD2|TRBV6-5
CASSYSGTNFYNEQFF
TGTGCCAGCAGTTACTCGGGGACTAACTTTTACAATGAGCAGTTCTTC
>TRBJ1-1|NA|14|TRBD1|TRBV9
CASSIGQGAIEAFF
TGTGCCAGCAGCATTGGACAGGGGGCAATTGAAGCTTTCTTT
>TRBJ2-7|NA|17|TRBD1|TRBV7-2
CASSQTGHGGIEDEQYF
TGTGCCAGCAGCCAGACAGGGCACGGTGGGATTGAGGACGAGCAGTACTTC
>TRBJ2-1|NA|15|NA|TRBV27
CASSYSNRGYNEQFF
TGTGCCAGCAGTTACTCGAATAGGGGATACAATGAGCAGTTCTTC
>TRBJ1-1|NA|17|NA|TRBV10-2
CASSPPSGNRVGTEAFF
TGCGCCAGCAGCCCCCCCTCCGGCAACAGAGTGGGGACTGAAGCTTTCTTT
>TRBJ2-7|few|13|NA|TRBV18
CASSHGGAYEQYF
TGTGCCAGCTCACATGGGGGCGCCTACGAGCAGTACTTC
>TRBJ2-7|few|15|NA|TRBV4-2
CASSQDFTASYEQYF
TGTGCCAGCAGCCAAGATTTTACAGCCTCCTACGAGCAGTACTTC
>TRBJ2-7|few|17|NA|TRBV29-1
CSVETAGSETTLVEQYF
TGCAGCGTTGAAACCGCCGGCAGCGAGACTACTTTGGTCGAGCAGTACTTC
>TRBJ2-4|few|17|TRBD2|TRBV7-2
CASSFTFGTSIGNIQYF
TGTGCCAGCAGCTTTACTTTTGGGACTAGTATAGGAAACATTCAGTACTTC
>TRBJ2-1|few|14|TRBD2|TRBV9
CASSSGLAGGPQFF
TGTGCCAGCAGCTCGGGACTAGCGGGAGGGCCGCAGTTCTTC
>TRBJ2-1|NA|17|TRBD2|TRBV4-1
CASSQTRTSGREDEQFF
TGCGCCAGCAGCCAAACCAGGACTAGCGGGAGGGAGGATGAGCAGTTCTTC
>TRBJ2-1|NA|15|NA|TRBV6-1
CASSEVWARYNEQFF
TGTGCCAGCAGTGAAGTGTGGGCCAGGTACAATGAGCAGTTCTTC
>TRBJ2-7|NA|13|NA|TRBV14
CASSQDWSYEQYF
TGTGCCAGCAGCCAAGATTGGAGTTACGAGCAGTACTTC
>TRBJ2-5|few|15|NA|TRBV7-9
CASSYPQTGQETQYF
TGTGCCAGCAGCTACCCACAGACAGGTCAAGAGACCCAGTACTTC
>TRBJ2-3|few|11|NA|TRBV20-1
CSAHFLDTQYF
TGCAGTGCTCATTTTCTAGATACGCAGTATTTT
>TRBJ2-2|many|15|TRBD1|TRBV11-2
CASSLTGGFNGELFF
TGTGCCAGCAGCTTAACAGGGGGCTTTAACGGGGAGCTGTTTTTT
>TRBJ1-1|few|13|NA|TRBV19
CASSIQGVSEAFF
TGTGCCAGTAGTATCCAGGGCGTATCTGAAGCTTTCTTT
>TRBJ1-1|NA|14|NA|TRBV6-1
CASSDLPGNTEAFF
TGTGCCAGCAGTGATCTCCCGGGGAACACTGAAGCTTTCTTT
>TRBJ2-1|NA|15|NA|TRBV7-2
CASSPSVSSYNEQFF
TGTGCCAGCAGCCCGTCGGTCAGCTCCTACAATGAGCAGTTCTTC
>TRBJ2-1|few|18|TRBD2|TRBV9
CASSEAGVGGLEYNEQFF
TGTGCCAGCAGCGAAGCTGGGGTTGGCGGACTAGAATACAATGAGCAGTTCTTC
>TRBJ1-2|NA|12|NA|TRBV18
CASSPMGDGYTF
TGTGCCAGCTCACCGATGGGGGACGGCTACACCTTC
>TRBJ2-5|many|18|NA|TRBV3-1
CASSQDESGGMYQETQYF
TGTGCCAGCAGCCAAGATGAGTCCGGAGGGATGTACCAAGAGACCCAGTACTTC
>TRBJ1-3|NA|12|NA|TRBV10-3
CAISDVRNTIYF
TGTGCCATCAGTGATGTTAGAAACACCATATATTTT
>TRBJ2-4|few|13|NA|TRBV4-1
CASSQSGNHIQYF
TGCGCCAGCAGCCAATCGGGTAACCACATTCAGTACTTC
>TRBJ1-1|NA|15|NA|TRBV15
CATSRDRGRNTEAFF
TGTGCCACCAGCAGAGATCGGGGCAGGAACACTGAAGCTTTCTTT
>TRBJ2-1|many|15|TRBD2|TRBV12-3/TRBV12-4
CASSLGLAGYNEQFF
TGTGCCAGCAGTTTAGGACTAGCGGGATACAATGAGCAGTTCTTC
>TRBJ2-1|NA|18|NA|TRBV11-2
CASSVTLNTPLAVDEQFF
TGTGCCAGCAGCGTTACCCTTAATACCCCCTTAGCGGTCGATGAGCAGTTCTTC
>TRBJ2-7|few|14|NA|TRBV4-1
CASSQEEGAAEQYF
TGCGCCAGCAGCCAAGAGGAGGGGGCCGCCGAGCAGTACTTC
>TRBJ1-6|NA|14|NA|TRBV7-9
CASSLGVSHSPLHF
TGTGCCAGCAGCTTAGGGGTCTCTCATTCACCCCTCCACTTT
>TRBJ2-5|NA|14|NA|TRBV5-1
CASSLVGLGEAQYF
TGCGCCAGCAGCTTGGTTGGCCTCGGGGAGGCCCAGTACTTC
>TRBJ2-3|NA|16|NA|TRBV7-8
CASSFWGAGSTDTQYF
TGTGCCAGCAGCTTCTGGGGGGCGGGAAGCACAGATACGCAGTATTTT
>TRBJ1-1|NA|15|TRBD1|TRBV7-9
CASSPRDSSNTEAFF
TGTGCCAGCAGCCCACGGGACAGTTCGAACACTGAAGCTTTCTTT
>TRBJ1-1|NA|12|NA|TRBV27
CATLSRDDEAFF
TGTGCCACCCTTTCTCGGGACGACGAAGCTTTCTTT
>TRBJ1-2|NA|14|NA|TRBV13
CASSLQVFEDGYTF
TGTGCCAGCAGCTTACAGGTGTTTGAGGATGGCTACACCTTC
>TRBJ1-2|few|13|NA|TRBV4-1
CASTGGGNYGYTF
TGCGCCAGCACAGGCGGGGGGAACTATGGCTACACCTTC
>TRBJ2-1|NA|15|TRBD2|TRBV20-1
CSARDLGTTDNEQFF
TGCAGTGCTAGAGATCTTGGGACTACGGACAATGAGCAGTTCTTC
>TRBJ1-2|few|15|NA|TRBV5-1
CASSFGPAEGYGYTF
TGCGCCAGCAGTTTCGGTCCTGCAGAGGGCTATGGCTACACCTTC
>TRBJ2-1|NA|15|TRBD1|TRBV5-1
CASSSGQGAWNEQFF
TGCGCCAGCAGCTCAGGACAGGGGGCTTGGAATGAGCAGTTCTTC
>TRBJ1-2|many|14|NA|TRBV10-2
CASSETGNGYGYTF
TGCGCCAGCAGTGAGACAGGGAATGGGTATGGCTACACCTTC
>TRBJ2-1|few|16|TRBD1|TRBV7-9
CASSLGAGTGNDEQFF
TGTGCCAGCAGCTTGGGGGCCGGGACAGGGAACGATGAGCAGTTCTTC
>TRBJ2-7|few|13|NA|TRBV4-1
CASSQVTNYEQYF
TGCGCCAGCAGCCAAGTGACTAACTACGAGCAGTACTTC
>TRBJ2-1|many|15|NA|TRBV29-1
CSVEEPPGRGEEQFF
TGCAGCGTTGAAGAGCCCCCGGGACGGGGAGAGGAGCAGTTCTTC
>TRBJ2-1|NA|14|NA|TRBV2
CASTETDSYNEQFF
TGTGCCAGCACCGAAACGGACAGTTACAATGAGCAGTTCTTC
>TRBJ2-3|many|14|NA|TRBV6-2/TRBV6-3
CASRGSGDTDTQYF
TGTGCCAGCAGAGGAAGTGGTGACACAGATACGCAGTATTTT